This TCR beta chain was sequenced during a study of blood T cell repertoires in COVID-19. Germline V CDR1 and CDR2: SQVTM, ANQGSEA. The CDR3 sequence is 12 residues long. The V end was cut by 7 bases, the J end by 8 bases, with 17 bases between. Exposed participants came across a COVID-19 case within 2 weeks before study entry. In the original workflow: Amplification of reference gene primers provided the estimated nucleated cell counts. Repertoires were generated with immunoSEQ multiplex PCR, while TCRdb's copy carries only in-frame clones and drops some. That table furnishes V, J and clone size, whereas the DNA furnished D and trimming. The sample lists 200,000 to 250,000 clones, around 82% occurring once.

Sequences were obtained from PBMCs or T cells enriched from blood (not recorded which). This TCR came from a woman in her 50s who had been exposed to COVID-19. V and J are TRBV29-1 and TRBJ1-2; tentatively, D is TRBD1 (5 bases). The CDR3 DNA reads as TGCAGCGCGGGGCGACCGCCCGGGGGCTACACCTTC. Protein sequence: CSAGRPPGGYTF.